These 23 T cell receptor beta chains came from one sample sequenced in a study of blood T cell repertoires in COVID-19. The method was immunoSEQ multiplex PCR; TCRdb's version includes in-frame clones alone and lacks a portion of them. Counted here are hundreds of thousands of clones, about 86% occurring once; the ten biggest clones make up approximately 2%. The source material was peripheral blood. These receptors were taken from a woman in her 30s who had recovered from COVID-19.

This clone has just one count. As DNA, the CDR3 is TGCAGCGCGATTGGGACAGGGCATGGAAGCACTGAAGCTTTCTTT. This gives the protein CSAIGTGHGSTEAFF. The chain uses TRBV29-1 and TRBJ1-1; TRBD1 aligns across 9 bases. Trimming removed 7 bases from V and 4 bases from J; junction bases left unmatched: 13. The CDR3 length is 15 residues. Looked up from germline, CDR1 is SQVTM and CDR2 is ANQGSEA.

The chain uses TRBV2 and TRBJ1-1; D perhaps matches TRBD1 (6 bases). The germline CDR1 and CDR2 sequences are SNHLY and FYNNEI. The CDR3 sequence is 15 residues long. The V end lost 6 bases, the J end lost 1 base, and 15 bases lay between the germline ends. The CDR3 here is CASSSQGIGNTEAFF. CDR3 coding DNA: TGTGCCAGCAGCTCTCAGGGGATTGGGAACACTGAAGCTTTCTTT.

The rearrangement uses TRBV18 and TRBJ2-5, with a weak D call TRBD1 (5 bases). Germline V gene lookup returns CDR1 KGHSH and CDR2 LQKENI. The CDR3 consists of 15 residues. Trimming left V 4 bases short and J 0 bases short, with 12 bases between. The CDR3 region is CASSRGHQYQETQYF. The CDR3 DNA follows: TGTGCCAGCTCACGTGGACACCAGTACCAAGAGACCCAGTACTTC. The full variable domain, in which reference TRBV18 and TRBJ2-5 provide the parts outside the CDR3, is NAGVMQNPRHLVRRRGQEARLRCSPMKGHSHVYWYRQLPEEGLKFMVYLQKENIIDESGMPKERFSAEFPKEGPSILRIQQVVRGDSAAYFCASSRGHQYQETQYFGPGTRLLVL.

The V gene is TRBV5-6, the J gene TRBJ1-1; no clear D. In germline, CDR1 is SGHDT, CDR2 YYEEEE. This CDR3 contains 13 residues. The germline V and J ends were trimmed by 4 bases and 5 bases, with 12 bases remaining between them. CDR3 region: CASSVLEVTEAFF. CDR3 nucleotide sequence: TGTGCCAGCAGCGTACTGGAGGTGACTGAAGCTTTCTTT.

The rearrangement uses TRBV4-2 and TRBJ2-1, with a possible D match to TRBD2 (5 bases). V shed 8 bases and J shed 2 bases, with 16 bases lying between them. Germline V gene sequence: CDR1 LGHNA, CDR2 YNFKEQ. This CDR3 is built from 15 residues. Written as DNA, the CDR3 is TGTGCCAGCCGCGGTGGAGGAGGCGCCTACAATGAGCAGTTCTTC. Its protein is CASRGGGGAYNEQFF.

About this clone itself: No DNA is shown, since the ends of the CDR3 on it are uncertain; the CDR3 is the one TCRdb lists. V gene TRBV13 combines with J gene TRBJ2-7; the D segment call TRBD2 is taken from the table without a DNA check. The CDR3 comprises 17 residues, both ends counted. Germline V gene sequence: CDR1 PRHDT, CDR2 FYEKMQ (reference sequence). CDR3 sequence reads: CASSSVPAGRSSYEQYF.

In its sample, this clone was seen once. This rearrangement joins TRBV28 to TRBJ2-1; 11 nucleotides agree with TRBD2. The length of the CDR3 is 15 residues. In germline, CDR1 is MDHEN, CDR2 SYDVKM. With V trimmed by 6 bases and J by 6 bases, 7 bases remained unmatched. The chain's CDR3 is CASSSGTSGFNEQFF. CDR3 sequence (DNA): TGTGCCAGCAGCTCCGGGACTAGCGGATTCAATGAGCAGTTCTTC.

This clone is a singleton in its sample. The J gene is TRBJ2-1, the V gene TRBV5-6; 7 bases map to TRBD2. The ends lost 3 bases at V and 5 bases at J; junction bases unmatched: 5. The CDR3 extends over 14 amino acids. Per germline, CDR1 SGHDT and CDR2 YYEEEE. Written as DNA, the CDR3 is TGTGCCAGCAGCTGGGGGGGTATAAACAATGAGCAGTTCTTC. Its translation: CASSWGGINNEQFF.

The chain couples TRBV24-1 to TRBJ2-3; 12 bases agree with TRBD1. Germline trimming cut 4 bases from V and 4 bases from J; bases unmatched to any gene: 5. Germline lookup yields CDR1 KGHDR and CDR2 SFDVKD. This CDR3 region has 16 residues. The CDR3 loop is CATSEGDRGRADTQYF. DNA for the CDR3: TGTGCCACCAGTGAGGGGGACAGGGGGCGGGCAGATACGCAGTATTTT.

V usage is TRBV10-3 and J usage is TRBJ1-2; no firm D call. CDR1 ENHRY and CDR2 SYGVKD come from the germline V gene. This CDR3 has 14 amino acids. V was clipped by 3 bases and J by 5 bases, with 13 bases between them. This CDR3 is CAISDPTGSYGYTF. The CDR3 DNA follows: TGTGCCATCAGTGACCCGACGGGGTCATATGGCTACACCTTC.

This clone was counted between two and nine times. The chain combines TRBV6-4 with TRBJ2-2; 11 bases map to TRBD2. Germline loops: CDR1 MRHNA, CDR2 SNTAGT. The ends lost 6 bases at V and 4 bases at J; junction bases unmatched: 7. There are 16 residues in the CDR3. The CDR3 sequence: CASSRELAGVTGELFF. The CDR3 DNA reads TGTGCCAGCAGCAGAGAACTAGCGGGAGTCACCGGGGAGCTGTTTTTT.

J is TRBJ2-7 and V is TRBV10-3; TRBD1 agrees at 7 bases. Germline V CDR1 and CDR2: ENHRY, SYGVKD. J was trimmed by 7 bases and V by 5 bases; bases with no gene match: 5. The CDR3 extends over 12 amino acids. Here the CDR3 reads CAISWTGGEQYF. The CDR3 nucleotides are TGTGCCATCAGTTGGACAGGAGGAGAGCAGTACTTC.

J is TRBJ2-5 and V is TRBV6-2 or TRBV6-3, with D tentatively TRBD2 (6 bases). The germline V gene has CDR1 MNHEY and CDR2 SVGEGT. V lost 1 base, J lost 2 bases, and 11 bases lay in between. The CDR3 spans 15 residues. The CDR3 nucleotides are TGTGCCAGCAGTTACTACCTAGCGTCACAAGAGACCCAGTACTTC. Its protein is CASSYYLASQETQYF.

The chain uses TRBV6-6 and TRBJ1-1; D uncertain. CDR1 MNHNY and CDR2 SVGAGI come from the germline V gene (reference sequence). V was shortened by 6 bases and J by 3 bases, with 8 bases between the two germline ends. The CDR3 covers 12 residues. CDR3 DNA sequence: TGTGCCAGCAGCCTCTTAGACACTGAAGCTTTCTTT. Protein: CASSLLDTEAFF.

The chain joins TRBV27 to TRBJ2-5; 9 nucleotides match TRBD2. J gave up 3 bases and V 2 bases, and 4 bases lay outside the gene matches. This CDR3 comprises 15 residues. Germline V gives CDR1 MNHEY, CDR2 SMNVEV (reference sequence). The CDR3 is CASSLSAGGEETQYF. The CDR3 DNA is TGTGCCAGCAGTTTAAGCGCGGGAGGGGAAGAGACCCAGTACTTC.

The gene calls are TRBV4-2 and TRBJ2-3, with 8 bases lining up with TRBD1. This CDR3 is built from 18 residues. V trimming: 1 base; J trimming: 6 bases; junction bases outside the gene matches: 15. Germline-derived CDR1 and CDR2 are LGHNA and YNFKEQ. The DNA for the CDR3 is TGTGCCAGCAGCCAAGGCCTAATTGATTGGACAGGGCGGGATACGCAGTATTTT. Its translation is CASSQGLIDWTGRDTQYF.

The chain employs TRBV19 and TRBJ2-1; the D gene is possibly TRBD2 (6 bases). This CDR3 has 12 residues. The V end was cut by 0 bases, the J end by 11 bases, with 8 bases between. CDR1 and CDR2 (germline): LNHDA, SQIVND (reference sequence). The CDR3 DNA follows: TGTGCCAGTAGTATAGACGGGAGCCAGCAGTTCTTC. Translation: CASSIDGSQQFF.

This sequence joins TRBV7-2 and TRBJ1-3, with D unresolved. The CDR3 contains 16 residues. Germline CDR1 reads SGHTA; CDR2 reads FQGNSA. V dropped 2 bases and J dropped 0 bases, with 11 bases sitting between them. The CDR3 bases are TGTGCCAGCAGCTTAATCTCAGTTTTCTCTGGAAACACCATATATTTT. Protein product: CASSLISVFSGNTIYF.

The chain links TRBV28 to TRBJ2-7; no clear D gene. CDR3 size: 13 residues. The V gene's germline CDR1 is MDHEN and CDR2 SYDVKM. The V gene lost 6 bases and the J gene lost 1 base, with 10 bases spanning the gap. DNA of the CDR3: TGTGCCAGCAGCTTACGACATTCCTACGAGCAGTACTTC. Translation gives CASSLRHSYEQYF.

The V and J genes are TRBV6-2 or TRBV6-3 and TRBJ2-7, with unresolved D. V was shortened by 1 base and J by 7 bases, with 8 bases between the two germline ends. The V gene's germline CDR1 is MNHEY and CDR2 SVGEGT. This CDR3 is built from 12 residues. Here the CDR3 reads CASSYFAGEQYF. For the CDR3, the DNA is TGTGCCAGCAGTTACTTTGCCGGGGAGCAGTACTTC.

The V and J genes are TRBV29-1 and TRBJ1-2; 8 bases agree with TRBD1. CDR3 length: 14 residues. V lost 3 bases to trimming and J lost 8 bases; unmatched junction nucleotides: 11. Germline loops: CDR1 SQVTM, CDR2 ANQGSEA. The CDR3 DNA is TGCAGCGTTGACGGACAGGGAGAAATAGGGGGCTACACCTTC. It specifies CSVDGQGEIGGYTF.

The V call is TRBV4-2, the J call TRBJ2-2, with 10 bases that match TRBD2. The CDR3 has 16 residues. Germline CDR1 LGHNA, CDR2 YNFKEQ. V dropped 4 bases and J dropped 4; count of bases not matched to a gene: 6. The DNA of the CDR3 is TGTGCCAGCAGCCCCGGACTAGCGGACCCCACCGGGGAGCTGTTTTTT. This sequence encodes CASSPGLADPTGELFF.

The rearrangement joins TRBV19 to TRBJ2-7; 9 positions agree with TRBD1. J gave up 2 bases and V 4 bases, and 6 bases lay outside the gene matches. CDR1 is LNHDA and CDR2 is SQIVND in the germline V gene (reference sequence). The CDR3 is 15 residues long. CDR3 nucleotides: TGTGCCAGTAGTACGTCCGGGACAGGGCCCTACGAGCAGTACTTC. Protein sequence: CASSTSGTGPYEQYF. The full variable domain, rest sourced from reference TRBV19 and TRBJ2-7, is DGGITQSPKYLFRKEGQNVTLSCEQNLNHDAMYWYRQDPGQGLRLIYYSQIVNDFQKGDIAEGYSVSREKKESFPLTVTSAQKNPTAFYLCASSTSGTGPYEQYFGPGTRLTVT.